This T cell receptor (beta chain) was documented in a study of cytomegalovirus exposure and HLA in healthy donors. Study overall: Roughly 80 million unique TCRs from HLA-typed donors made up an early data release. Study-wide findings and caveats: Analyzed later, most CMV-associated TCR beta chains appeared HLA-restricted. A later analysis, which compared TCR beta chains of equal frequency, found the HLA-associated ones more clonally expanded.

This PCR relied on a set of 60 Vbeta primers and 13 Jbeta primers. Profiling relied on immunoSEQ multiplex PCR, and the TCRdb table lists in-frame clones only, not all of them. Here the sample spans about 200,000 clones, roughly 73% being singletons. V was pared by 4 bases and J by 14 bases, with 14 bases of the junction left unmatched. The CDR3 runs 16 residues. Germline V gives CDR1 SGDLS, CDR2 YYNGEE. Samples came from healthy bone marrow donors. As for this clone: Its antigen is undetermined.

The sequence was collected from a woman in her 30s in good health and CMV-seronegative. Specimen: PBMCs. This chain links TRBV9 with TRBJ2-3, with TRBD2 matching over 15 bases. The chain's CDR3 is CASSSRTSGGASSPYF. The CDR3 DNA reads TGTGCCAGCAGCTCCAGGACTAGCGGGGGGGCTTCTTCCCCGTATTTT.